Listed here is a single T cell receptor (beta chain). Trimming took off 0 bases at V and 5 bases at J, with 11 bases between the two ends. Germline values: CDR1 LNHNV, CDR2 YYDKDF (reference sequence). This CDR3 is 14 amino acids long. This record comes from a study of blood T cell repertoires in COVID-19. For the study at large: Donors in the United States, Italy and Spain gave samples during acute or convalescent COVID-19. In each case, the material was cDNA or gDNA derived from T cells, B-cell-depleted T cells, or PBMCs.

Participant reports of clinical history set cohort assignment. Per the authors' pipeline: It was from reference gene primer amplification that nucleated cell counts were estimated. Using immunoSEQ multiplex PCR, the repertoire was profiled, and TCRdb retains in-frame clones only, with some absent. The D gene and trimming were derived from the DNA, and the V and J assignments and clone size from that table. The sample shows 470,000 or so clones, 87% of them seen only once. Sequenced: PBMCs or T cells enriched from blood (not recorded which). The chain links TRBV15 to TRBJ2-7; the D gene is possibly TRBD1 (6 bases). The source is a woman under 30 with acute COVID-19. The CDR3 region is CATSRDTTGHEQYF. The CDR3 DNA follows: TGTGCCACCAGCAGAGATACGACAGGTCACGAGCAGTACTTC.